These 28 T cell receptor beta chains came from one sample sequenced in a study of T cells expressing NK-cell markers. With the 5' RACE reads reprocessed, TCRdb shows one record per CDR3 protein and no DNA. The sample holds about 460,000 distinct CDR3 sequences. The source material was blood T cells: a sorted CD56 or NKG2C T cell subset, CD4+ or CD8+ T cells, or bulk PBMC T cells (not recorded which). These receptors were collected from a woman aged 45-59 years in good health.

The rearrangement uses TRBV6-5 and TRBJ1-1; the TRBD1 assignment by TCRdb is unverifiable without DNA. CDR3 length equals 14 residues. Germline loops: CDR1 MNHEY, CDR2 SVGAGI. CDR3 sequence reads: CASTIRQGNTEAFF.

CDR3 amino acids: CASSKGNPYEQYF. The chain joins TRBV7-9 to TRBJ2-7. Germline loops: CDR1 SEHNR, CDR2 FQNEAQ (reference sequence). This CDR3 has 13 residues.

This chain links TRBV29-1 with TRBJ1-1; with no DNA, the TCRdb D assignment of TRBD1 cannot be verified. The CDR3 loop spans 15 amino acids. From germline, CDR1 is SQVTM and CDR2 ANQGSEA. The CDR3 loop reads CSVWGAGVGPAEAFF. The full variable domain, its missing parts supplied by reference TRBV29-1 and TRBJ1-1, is SAVISQKPSRDICQRGTSLTIQCQVDSQVTMMFWYRQQPGQSLTLIATANQGSEATYESGFVIDKFPISRPNLTFSTLTVSNMSPEDSSIYLCSVWGAGVGPAEAFFGQGTRLTVV.

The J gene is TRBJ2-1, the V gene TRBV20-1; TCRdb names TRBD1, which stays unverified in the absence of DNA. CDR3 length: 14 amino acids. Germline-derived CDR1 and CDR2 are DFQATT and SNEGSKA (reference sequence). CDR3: CSARGPGQGNEQFF.

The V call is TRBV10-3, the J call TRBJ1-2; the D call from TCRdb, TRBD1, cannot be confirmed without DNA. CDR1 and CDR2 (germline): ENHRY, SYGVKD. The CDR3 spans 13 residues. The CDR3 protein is CAISSPGVLGYTF.

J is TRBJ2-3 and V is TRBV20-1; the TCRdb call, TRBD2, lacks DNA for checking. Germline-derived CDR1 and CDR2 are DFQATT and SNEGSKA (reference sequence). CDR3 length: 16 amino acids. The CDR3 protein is CSASLSSYWEGDTQYF.

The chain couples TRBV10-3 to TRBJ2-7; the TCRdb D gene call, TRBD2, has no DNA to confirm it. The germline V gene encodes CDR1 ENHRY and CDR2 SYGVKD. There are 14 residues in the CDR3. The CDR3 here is CAISAAGGLYEQYF.

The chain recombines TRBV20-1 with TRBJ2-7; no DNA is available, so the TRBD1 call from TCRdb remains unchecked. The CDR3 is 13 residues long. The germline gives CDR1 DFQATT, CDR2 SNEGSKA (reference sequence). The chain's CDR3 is CSARDFSGNEQYF.

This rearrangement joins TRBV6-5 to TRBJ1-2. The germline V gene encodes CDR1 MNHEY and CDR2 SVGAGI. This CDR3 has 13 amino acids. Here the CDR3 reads CASRIARDYGYTF.

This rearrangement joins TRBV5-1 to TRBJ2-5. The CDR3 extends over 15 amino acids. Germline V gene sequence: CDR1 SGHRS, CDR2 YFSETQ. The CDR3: CASSLAGGYQETQYF. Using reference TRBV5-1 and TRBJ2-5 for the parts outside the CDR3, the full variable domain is KAGVTQTPRYLIKTRGQQVTLSCSPISGHRSVSWYQQTPGQGLQFLFEYFSETQRNKGNFPGRFSGRQFSNSRSEMNVSTLELGDSALYLCASSLAGGYQETQYFGPGTRLLVL.

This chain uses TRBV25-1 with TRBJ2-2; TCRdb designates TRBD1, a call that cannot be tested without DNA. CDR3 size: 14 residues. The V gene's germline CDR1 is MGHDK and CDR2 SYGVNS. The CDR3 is CASSGRGPGGELFF.

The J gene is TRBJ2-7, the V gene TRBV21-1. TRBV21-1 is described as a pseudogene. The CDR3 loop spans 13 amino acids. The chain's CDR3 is CASSKMVHHEQYF.

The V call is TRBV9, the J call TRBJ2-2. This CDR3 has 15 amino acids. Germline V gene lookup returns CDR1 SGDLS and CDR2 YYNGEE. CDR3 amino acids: CASSVGKVHTGELFF. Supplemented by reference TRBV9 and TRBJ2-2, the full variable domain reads DSGVTQTPKHLITATGQRVTLRCSPRSGDLSVYWYQQSLDQGLQFLIQYYNGEERAKGNILERFSAQQFPDLHSELNLSSLELGDSALYFCASSVGKVHTGELFFGEGSRLTVL.

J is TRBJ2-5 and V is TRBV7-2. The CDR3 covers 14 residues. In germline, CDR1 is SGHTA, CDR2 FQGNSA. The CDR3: CASSPMGNQETQYF.

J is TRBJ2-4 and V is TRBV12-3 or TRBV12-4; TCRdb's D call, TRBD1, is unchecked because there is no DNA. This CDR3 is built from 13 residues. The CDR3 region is CASSSNLVSPRYF.

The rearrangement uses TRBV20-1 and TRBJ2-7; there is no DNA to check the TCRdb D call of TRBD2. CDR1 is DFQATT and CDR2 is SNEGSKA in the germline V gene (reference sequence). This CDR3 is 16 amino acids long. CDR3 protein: CSAVAPTSGRADEQYF.

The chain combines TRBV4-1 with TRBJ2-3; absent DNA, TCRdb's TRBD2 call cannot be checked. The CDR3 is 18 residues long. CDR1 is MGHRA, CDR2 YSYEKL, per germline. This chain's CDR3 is CASSQDLAGGSPTDTQYF.

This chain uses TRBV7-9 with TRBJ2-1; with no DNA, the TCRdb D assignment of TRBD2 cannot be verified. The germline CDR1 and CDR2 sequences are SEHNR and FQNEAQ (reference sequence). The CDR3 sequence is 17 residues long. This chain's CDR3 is CASSPAGASISYNEQFF.

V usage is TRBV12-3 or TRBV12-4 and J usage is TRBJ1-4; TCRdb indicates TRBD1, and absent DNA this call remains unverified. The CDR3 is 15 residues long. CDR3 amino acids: CASSPDRGELEKLFF.

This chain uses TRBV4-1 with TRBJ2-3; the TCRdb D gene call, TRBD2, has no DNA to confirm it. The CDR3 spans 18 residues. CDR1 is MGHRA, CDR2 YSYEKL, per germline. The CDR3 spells CASSQSQTSGRRVDTQYF.

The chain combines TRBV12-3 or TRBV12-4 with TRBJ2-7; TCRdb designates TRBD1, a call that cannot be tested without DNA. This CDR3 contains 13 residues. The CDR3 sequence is CASRRDSTYEQYF.

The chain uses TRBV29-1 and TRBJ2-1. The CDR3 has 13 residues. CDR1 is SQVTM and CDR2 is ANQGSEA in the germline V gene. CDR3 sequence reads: CSVVTAGRHEQFF.

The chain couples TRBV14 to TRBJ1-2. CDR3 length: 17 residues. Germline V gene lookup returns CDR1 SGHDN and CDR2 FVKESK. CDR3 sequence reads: CASSPLERTDLLYSYTF.

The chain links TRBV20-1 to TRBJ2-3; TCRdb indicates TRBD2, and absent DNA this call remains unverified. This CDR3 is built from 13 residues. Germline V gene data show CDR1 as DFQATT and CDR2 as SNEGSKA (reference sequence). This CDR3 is CSAPLAPTDTQYF.

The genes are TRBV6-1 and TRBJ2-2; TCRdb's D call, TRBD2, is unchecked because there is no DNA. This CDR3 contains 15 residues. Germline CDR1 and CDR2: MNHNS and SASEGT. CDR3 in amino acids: CASKRGVLDAGELFF.

CDR3 residues: CASSLESGAYDEQFF. The gene calls are TRBV11-2 and TRBJ2-1; TCRdb gives TRBD2 as the D gene, but with no DNA this cannot be confirmed. The CDR3 is made up of 15 amino acids. Per the germline V gene, CDR1 is SGHAT and CDR2 is FQNNGV.

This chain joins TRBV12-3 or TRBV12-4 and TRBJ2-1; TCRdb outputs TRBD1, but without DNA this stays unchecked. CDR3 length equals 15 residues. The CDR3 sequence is CASSSGTMLYNEQFF.

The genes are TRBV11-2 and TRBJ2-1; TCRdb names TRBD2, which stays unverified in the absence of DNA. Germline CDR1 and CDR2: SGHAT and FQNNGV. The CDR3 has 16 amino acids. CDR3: CASSRGLAGGEHEQFF.